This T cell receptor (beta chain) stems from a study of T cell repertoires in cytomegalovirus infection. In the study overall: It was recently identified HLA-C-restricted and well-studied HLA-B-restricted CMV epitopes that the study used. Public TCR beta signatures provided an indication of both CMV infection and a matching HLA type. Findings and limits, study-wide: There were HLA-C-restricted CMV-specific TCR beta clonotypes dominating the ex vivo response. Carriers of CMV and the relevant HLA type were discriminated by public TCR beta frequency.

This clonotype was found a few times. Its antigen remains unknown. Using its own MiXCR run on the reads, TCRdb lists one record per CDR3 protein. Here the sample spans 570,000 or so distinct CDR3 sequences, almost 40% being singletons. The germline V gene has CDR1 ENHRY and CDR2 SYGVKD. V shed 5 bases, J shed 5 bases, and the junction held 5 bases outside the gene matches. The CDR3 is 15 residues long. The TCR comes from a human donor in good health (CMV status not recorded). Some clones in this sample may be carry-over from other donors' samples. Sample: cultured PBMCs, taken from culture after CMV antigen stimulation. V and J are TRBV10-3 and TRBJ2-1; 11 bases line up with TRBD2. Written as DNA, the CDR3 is TGTGCCATCAGTAAGACTAGCGGGGACAACAATGAGCAGTTCTTC. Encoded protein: CAISKTSGDNNEQFF.